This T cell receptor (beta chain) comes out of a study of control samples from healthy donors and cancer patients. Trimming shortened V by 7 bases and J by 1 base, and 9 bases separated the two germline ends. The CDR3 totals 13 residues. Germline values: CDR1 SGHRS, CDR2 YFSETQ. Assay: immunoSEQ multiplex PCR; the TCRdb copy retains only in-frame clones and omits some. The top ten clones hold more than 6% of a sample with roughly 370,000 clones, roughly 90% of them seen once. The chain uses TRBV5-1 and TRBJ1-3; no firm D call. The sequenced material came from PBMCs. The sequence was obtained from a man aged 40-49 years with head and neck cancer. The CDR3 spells CASGRESGNTIYF. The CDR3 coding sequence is TGCGCCAGCGGCCGCGAGTCTGGAAACACCATATATTTT.